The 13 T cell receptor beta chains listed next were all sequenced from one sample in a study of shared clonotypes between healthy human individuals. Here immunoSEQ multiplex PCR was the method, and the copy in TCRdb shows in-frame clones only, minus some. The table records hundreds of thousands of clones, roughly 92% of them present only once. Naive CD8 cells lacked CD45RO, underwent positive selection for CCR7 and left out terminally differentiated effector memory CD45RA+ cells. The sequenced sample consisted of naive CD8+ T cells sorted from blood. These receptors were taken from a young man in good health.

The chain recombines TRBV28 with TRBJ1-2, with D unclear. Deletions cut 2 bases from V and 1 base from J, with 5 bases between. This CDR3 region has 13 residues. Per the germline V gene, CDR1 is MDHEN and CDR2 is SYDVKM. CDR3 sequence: CASSLPVNYGYTF. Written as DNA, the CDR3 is TGTGCCAGCAGTTTACCAGTTAACTATGGCTACACCTTC.

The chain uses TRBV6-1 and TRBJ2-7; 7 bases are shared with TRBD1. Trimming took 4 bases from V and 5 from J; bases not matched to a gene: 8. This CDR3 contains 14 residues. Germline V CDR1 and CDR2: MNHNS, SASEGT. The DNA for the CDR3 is TGTGCCAGCAGTGGGGTACAGGGGATCGACGAGCAGTACTTC. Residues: CASSGVQGIDEQYF.

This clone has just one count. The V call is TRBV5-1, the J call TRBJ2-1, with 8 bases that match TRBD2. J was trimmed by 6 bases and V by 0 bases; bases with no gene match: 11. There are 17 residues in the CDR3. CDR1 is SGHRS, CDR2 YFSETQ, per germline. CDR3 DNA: TGCGCCAGCAGCTTGGAGGCTAGCGGGTCCTCTTCCAATGAGCAGTTCTTC. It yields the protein CASSLEASGSSSNEQFF.

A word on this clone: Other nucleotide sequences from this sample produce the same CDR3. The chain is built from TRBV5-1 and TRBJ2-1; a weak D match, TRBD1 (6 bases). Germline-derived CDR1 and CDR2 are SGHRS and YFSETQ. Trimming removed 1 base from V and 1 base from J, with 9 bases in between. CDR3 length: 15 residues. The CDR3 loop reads CASSLKQGSYNEQFF. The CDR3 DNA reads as TGCGCCAGCAGCTTGAAACAGGGATCCTACAATGAGCAGTTCTTC.

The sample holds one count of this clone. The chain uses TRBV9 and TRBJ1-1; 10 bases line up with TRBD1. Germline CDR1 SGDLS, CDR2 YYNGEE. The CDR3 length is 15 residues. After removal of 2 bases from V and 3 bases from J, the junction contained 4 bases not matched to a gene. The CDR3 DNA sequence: TGTGCCAGCAGCGTTGTGGACAGGGGGTACACTGAAGCTTTCTTT. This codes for CASSVVDRGYTEAFF. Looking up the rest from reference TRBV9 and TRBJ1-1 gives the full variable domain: DSGVTQTPKHLITATGQRVTLRCSPRSGDLSVYWYQQSLDQGLQFLIQYYNGEERAKGNILERFSAQQFPDLHSELNLSSLELGDSALYFCASSVVDRGYTEAFFGQGTRLTVV.

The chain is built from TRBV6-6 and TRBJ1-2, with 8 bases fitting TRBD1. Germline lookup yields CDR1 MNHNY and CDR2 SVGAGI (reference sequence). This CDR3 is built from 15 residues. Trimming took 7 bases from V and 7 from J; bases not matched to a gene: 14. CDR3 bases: TGTGCCAGCATCCAACAGGCGCAGGGGGCTGCTGGCTACACCTTC. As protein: CASIQQAQGAAGYTF.

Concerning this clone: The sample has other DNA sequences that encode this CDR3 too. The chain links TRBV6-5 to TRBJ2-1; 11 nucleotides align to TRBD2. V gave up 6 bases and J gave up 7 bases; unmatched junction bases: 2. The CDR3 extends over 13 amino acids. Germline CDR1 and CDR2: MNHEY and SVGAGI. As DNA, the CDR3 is TGTGCCAGCAGCTGGACTAGCGGGAATGAGCAGTTCTTC. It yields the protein CASSWTSGNEQFF.

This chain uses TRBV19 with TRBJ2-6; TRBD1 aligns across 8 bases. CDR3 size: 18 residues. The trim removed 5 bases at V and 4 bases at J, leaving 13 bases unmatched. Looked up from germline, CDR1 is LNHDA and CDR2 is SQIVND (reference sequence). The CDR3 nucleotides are TGTGCCAGTAGTCCGCAGGGACAGGCGACACTAGGGGCCAACGTCCTGACTTTC. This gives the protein CASSPQGQATLGANVLTF.

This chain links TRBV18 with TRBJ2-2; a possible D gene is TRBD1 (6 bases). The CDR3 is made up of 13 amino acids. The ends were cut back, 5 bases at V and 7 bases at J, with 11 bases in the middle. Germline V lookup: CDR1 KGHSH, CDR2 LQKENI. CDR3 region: CASSSGASGELFF. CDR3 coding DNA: TGTGCCAGCTCATCAGGGGCGAGCGGGGAGCTGTTTTTT.

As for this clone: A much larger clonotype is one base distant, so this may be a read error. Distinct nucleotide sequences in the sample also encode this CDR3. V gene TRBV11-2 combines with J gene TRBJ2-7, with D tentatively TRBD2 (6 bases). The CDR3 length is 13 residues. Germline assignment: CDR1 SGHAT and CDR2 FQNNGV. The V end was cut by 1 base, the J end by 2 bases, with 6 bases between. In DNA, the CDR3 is TGTGCCAGCAGCTTAGCGGGGGCCTACGAGCAGTACTTC. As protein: CASSLAGAYEQYF.

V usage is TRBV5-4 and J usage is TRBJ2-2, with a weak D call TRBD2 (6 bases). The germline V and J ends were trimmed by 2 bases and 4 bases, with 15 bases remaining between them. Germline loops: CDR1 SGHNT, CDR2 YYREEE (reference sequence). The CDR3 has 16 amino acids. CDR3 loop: CASSFGRSGLTGELFF. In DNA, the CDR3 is TGTGCCAGCAGCTTCGGTCGCAGCGGGCTCACCGGGGAGCTGTTTTTT.

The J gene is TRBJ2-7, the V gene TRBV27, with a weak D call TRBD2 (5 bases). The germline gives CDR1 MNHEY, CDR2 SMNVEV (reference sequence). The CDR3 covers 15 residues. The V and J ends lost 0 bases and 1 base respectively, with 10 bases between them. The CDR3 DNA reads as TGTGCCAGCAGTTTATCATTCTCGGGATCCTACGAGCAGTACTTC. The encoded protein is CASSLSFSGSYEQYF.

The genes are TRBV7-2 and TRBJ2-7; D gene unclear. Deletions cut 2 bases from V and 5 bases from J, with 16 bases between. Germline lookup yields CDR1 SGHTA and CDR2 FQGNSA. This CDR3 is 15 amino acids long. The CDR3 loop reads CASSLRSSLANEQYF. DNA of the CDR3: TGTGCCAGCAGCTTAAGGTCCAGTTTGGCCAACGAGCAGTACTTC.